The 21 T cell receptor beta chains presented below share a single source sample, sequenced in a study of shared clonotypes between healthy human individuals. Data came from immunoSEQ multiplex PCR; TCRdb stores just in-frame clones and leaves some out. Here the sample spans around 2.5 million clones, approximately 93% being singletons. Material for sequencing was naive CD4+ T cells from PBMCs. Subset defined: CD45RA+ positively selected. The receptors stem from a man aged 18-30 years in good health. Some clones in this sample may be carry-over from other donors' samples.

The chain is built from TRBV28 and TRBJ2-2; D not certain. V gave up 2 bases and J gave up 4 bases, with 8 bases separating them. This CDR3 has 14 residues. From germline, CDR1 is MDHEN and CDR2 SYDVKM. CDR3 bases: TGTGCCAGCAGTTTACGGCACCCCACCGGGGAGCTGTTTTTT. Translating it yields CASSLRHPTGELFF. Based on the CDR3 plus reference TRBV28 and TRBJ2-2, the full variable domain is DVKVTQSSRYLVKRTGEKVFLECVQDMDHENMFWYRQDPGLGLRLIYFSYDVKMKEKGDIPEGYSVSREKKERFSLILESASTNQTSMYLCASSLRHPTGELFFGEGSRLTVL.

V usage is TRBV29-1 and J usage is TRBJ2-1; 14 nucleotides align to TRBD2. V shed 8 bases and J 10 bases; nucleotides not matched to a gene: 13. This CDR3 contains 15 residues. CDR1 is SQVTM and CDR2 is ANQGSEA in the germline V gene. CDR3 residues: CSCPGGLAGGEEQFF. As DNA, the CDR3 is TGCAGCTGCCCGGGTGGACTAGCGGGAGGCGAGGAGCAGTTCTTC.

The chain employs TRBV18 and TRBJ1-2, with 10 positions matching TRBD1. The CDR3 is 15 amino acids. With 4 bases clipped from V and 6 bases from J, the junction kept 8 bases outside the gene matches. CDR1 is KGHSH and CDR2 is LQKENI in the germline V gene. The DNA of the CDR3 is TGTGCCAGCTCACTCGGACAGGGGGTCGGAAATGGCTACACCTTC. Translating it yields CASSLGQGVGNGYTF.

The chain employs TRBV9 and TRBJ1-2; 8 nucleotides agree with TRBD1. The CDR3 has 15 residues. In germline, CDR1 is SGDLS, CDR2 YYNGEE. V lost 3 bases, J lost 8 bases, and 12 bases stayed unmatched. CDR3 sequence reads: CASSDLNQGARGYTF. CDR3 nucleotides: TGTGCCAGCAGCGATCTTAATCAGGGGGCGAGGGGCTACACCTTC.

This chain uses TRBV7-9 with TRBJ2-7, with unresolved D. This CDR3 has 14 residues. Germline V gene lookup returns CDR1 SEHNR and CDR2 FQNEAQ (reference sequence). Trimming took 5 bases from V and 3 from J, leaving 14 bases between them. The CDR3 sequence is CASSGHQVNYEQYF. The CDR3 DNA reads as TGTGCCAGCAGCGGCCATCAGGTTAACTACGAGCAGTACTTC.

In regard to this clone: Other DNA sequences of this sample code for an identical CDR3. This chain uses TRBV5-1 with TRBJ1-5; unclear D gene. The V end was cut by 0 bases, the J end by 7 bases, with 8 bases between. Per the germline V gene, CDR1 is SGHRS and CDR2 is YFSETQ. This CDR3 is built from 13 residues. The DNA of the CDR3 is TGCGCCAGCAGCTTGGCCGGGGAACAGCCCCAGCATTTT. Its protein is CASSLAGEQPQHF. The full variable domain, with the rest looked up from reference TRBV5-1 and TRBJ1-5, is KAGVTQTPRYLIKTRGQQVTLSCSPISGHRSVSWYQQTPGQGLQFLFEYFSETQRNKGNFPGRFSGRQFSNSRSEMNVSTLELGDSALYLCASSLAGEQPQHFGDGTRLSIL.

J is TRBJ1-3 and V is TRBV6-1; D gene uncertain. Trimming removed 4 bases from V and 0 bases from J, with 19 bases in between. Germline V gene sequence: CDR1 MNHNS, CDR2 SASEGT. The CDR3 is 18 residues long. The CDR3 DNA reads TGTGCCAGCAGTGGCCCGGTCAGCGGACGGATCTCTGGAAACACCATATATTTT. It codes for CASSGPVSGRISGNTIYF.

The chain links TRBV11-2 to TRBJ2-7; 10 nucleotides align to TRBD1. The CDR3 length is 14 residues. Trimming cost V 4 bases and J 3 bases; bases outside gene matches: 3. CDR1 is SGHAT, CDR2 FQNNGV, per germline. CDR3 sequence: CASSWDRGIYEQYF. The CDR3 DNA reads TGTGCCAGCAGCTGGGACAGGGGTATCTACGAGCAGTACTTC.

The V call is TRBV9, the J call TRBJ2-7; 8 positions agree with TRBD2. The length of the CDR3 is 17 residues. The trim removed 0 bases at V and 4 bases at J, leaving 12 bases unmatched. Germline V lookup: CDR1 SGDLS, CDR2 YYNGEE. In DNA form, the CDR3 reads TGTGCCAGCAGCGTAGGTTTCGGGCTAGCGGGCGATTACGAGCAGTACTTC. Translating it yields CASSVGFGLAGDYEQYF. Full variable domain (missing parts from reference TRBV9 and TRBJ2-7): DSGVTQTPKHLITATGQRVTLRCSPRSGDLSVYWYQQSLDQGLQFLIQYYNGEERAKGNILERFSAQQFPDLHSELNLSSLELGDSALYFCASSVGFGLAGDYEQYFGPGTRLTVT.

The chain links TRBV4-2 to TRBJ2-2; 9 nucleotides agree with TRBD1. Trimming took 1 base from V and 2 from J; bases not matched to a gene: 2. From germline, CDR1 is LGHNA and CDR2 YNFKEQ. The CDR3 contains 16 residues. The CDR3 sequence is CASSQVGQGNTGELFF. In nucleotides, the CDR3 is TGTGCCAGCAGCCAAGTGGGACAGGGAAACACCGGGGAGCTGTTTTTT.

V and J are TRBV6-4 and TRBJ2-7, with D maybe TRBD2 (6 bases). CDR3 length equals 16 residues. CDR1 is MRHNA and CDR2 is SNTAGT in the germline V gene. V lost 2 bases to trimming and J lost 3 bases, with 17 bases between them. CDR3: CASSDPEGDSDYEQYF. CDR3 nucleotide sequence: TGTGCCAGCAGTGACCCAGAAGGGGACTCAGACTACGAGCAGTACTTC.

The gene calls are TRBV4-2 and TRBJ2-2; D not resolved. Germline CDR1 is LGHNA and CDR2 is YNFKEQ. V was shortened by 3 bases and J by 6 bases, with 8 bases between the two germline ends. The CDR3 is made up of 13 amino acids. The CDR3 loop is CASSQNGAGELFF. The CDR3 bases are TGTGCCAGCAGCCAGAATGGAGCCGGGGAGCTGTTTTTT.

This sequence joins TRBV7-6 and TRBJ2-7; D is unclear. V lost 1 base and J 5 bases, leaving 6 bases between the germline ends. This CDR3 spans 12 amino acids. CDR1 is SGHVS and CDR2 is FNYEAQ in the germline V gene. In nucleotides, the CDR3 is TGTGCCAGCAGCTTAGTCCCCGACGAGCAGTACTTC. Residues: CASSLVPDEQYF.

This clone was observed once. The chain has TRBV6-5 and TRBJ1-2, with TRBD1 as a possible D gene (5 bases). The CDR3 is 12 residues long. Germline CDR1 reads MNHEY; CDR2 reads SVGAGI. The V and J ends lost 6 bases and 8 bases respectively, with 13 bases between them. For the CDR3, the DNA is TGTGCCAGCAGCAAAGGACACGTGGGCTACACCTTC. Its protein is CASSKGHVGYTF.

This chain connects TRBV5-1 to TRBJ2-4; D call uncertain. Germline V gene sequence: CDR1 SGHRS, CDR2 YFSETQ. Trimming took 4 bases from V and 0 from J, leaving 14 bases between them. The CDR3 totals 16 residues. CDR3 coding DNA: TGCGCCAGCAGCAATGGACGGAGCCTAGCCAAAAACATTCAGTACTTC. Translated: CASSNGRSLAKNIQYF.

The genes are TRBV5-6 and TRBJ2-3; D gene uncertain. This CDR3 has 15 amino acids. Germline V gives CDR1 SGHDT, CDR2 YYEEEE. The V end was cut by 1 base, the J end by 7 bases, with 16 bases between. CDR3 bases: TGTGCCAGCAGCTTGCGTCTTTCGTTCGTTTATACGCAGTATTTT. Its protein is CASSLRLSFVYTQYF.

The chain links TRBV5-1 to TRBJ1-3; D remains unclear. The CDR3 extends over 16 amino acids. CDR1 and CDR2 (germline): SGHRS, YFSETQ. V was shortened by 4 bases and J by 0 bases, with 14 bases between the two germline ends. The CDR3 nucleotides are TGCGCCAGCAGCAGCCAACCACCCAGCTCTGGAAACACCATATATTTT. Residues: CASSSQPPSSGNTIYF. Based on the CDR3 plus reference TRBV5-1 and TRBJ1-3, the full variable domain is KAGVTQTPRYLIKTRGQQVTLSCSPISGHRSVSWYQQTPGQGLQFLFEYFSETQRNKGNFPGRFSGRQFSNSRSEMNVSTLELGDSALYLCASSSQPPSSGNTIYFGEGSWLTVV.

This sequence joins TRBV28 and TRBJ1-1, with D maybe TRBD1 (5 bases). This CDR3 region has 15 residues. The V gene lost 10 bases and the J gene lost 4 bases, with 22 bases spanning the gap. The germline gives CDR1 MDHEN, CDR2 SYDVKM. The CDR3 DNA follows: TGTGCCACCTCATTATGGGGGGGTGGGGCCACTGAAGCTTTCTTT. Its translation is CATSLWGGGATEAFF. Full variable domain (remainder filled in from reference TRBV28 and TRBJ1-1): DVKVTQSSRYLVKRTGEKVFLECVQDMDHENMFWYRQDPGLGLRLIYFSYDVKMKEKGDIPEGYSVSREKKERFSLILESASTNQTSMYLCATSLWGGGATEAFFGQGTRLTVV.

On this clone itself: The sample has other DNA sequences that encode this CDR3 too. The chain carries TRBV5-1 and TRBJ2-3, with a possible D match to TRBD1 (5 bases). V lost 0 bases and J lost 3, with 8 bases in between. CDR1 is SGHRS, CDR2 YFSETQ, per germline. This CDR3 spans 14 amino acids. The CDR3 region is CASSLVQATDTQYF. The CDR3 nucleotides read TGCGCCAGCAGCTTGGTACAGGCGACAGATACGCAGTATTTT.

The chain employs TRBV9 and TRBJ2-1; 7 bases agree with TRBD2. Per germline, CDR1 SGDLS and CDR2 YYNGEE. The CDR3 has 16 amino acids. The junction had 8 bases not matched to a gene; V was cut back by 1 base and J by 4 bases. CDR3 DNA: TGTGCCAGCAGCGTAACGGCGGGAGCTTCTTACAATGAGCAGTTCTTC. Protein sequence: CASSVTAGASYNEQFF.

In its sample, this clone was seen once. V usage is TRBV27 and J usage is TRBJ2-2; 11 nucleotides agree with TRBD2. Unmatched junction bases numbered 8, after V lost 5 bases and J lost 3 bases. The CDR3 is 17 amino acids. Per germline, CDR1 MNHEY and CDR2 SMNVEV (reference sequence). CDR3 residues: CASSHRPGLADTGELFF. The CDR3 DNA sequence: TGTGCCAGCAGTCACCGACCGGGACTAGCGGACACCGGGGAGCTGTTTTTT.